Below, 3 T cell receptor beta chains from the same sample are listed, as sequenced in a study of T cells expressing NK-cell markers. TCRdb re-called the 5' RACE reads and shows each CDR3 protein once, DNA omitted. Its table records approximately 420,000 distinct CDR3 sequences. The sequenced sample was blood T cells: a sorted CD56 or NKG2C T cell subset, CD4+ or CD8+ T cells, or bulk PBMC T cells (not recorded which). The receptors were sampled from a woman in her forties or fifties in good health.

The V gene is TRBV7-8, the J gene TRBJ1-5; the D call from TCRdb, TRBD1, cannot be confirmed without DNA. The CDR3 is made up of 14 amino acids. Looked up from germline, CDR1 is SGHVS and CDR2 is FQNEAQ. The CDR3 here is CASSLGTGIQPQHF.

The CDR3 loop reads CASRAGGEKTQYF. The rearrangement joins TRBV6-5 to TRBJ2-5; with no DNA, the TCRdb D assignment of TRBD1 cannot be verified. This CDR3 contains 13 residues. Germline CDR1 is MNHEY and CDR2 is SVGAGI.

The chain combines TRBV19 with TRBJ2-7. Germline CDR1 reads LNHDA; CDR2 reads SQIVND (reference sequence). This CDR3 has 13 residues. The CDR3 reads CASSKDSLYEQYF. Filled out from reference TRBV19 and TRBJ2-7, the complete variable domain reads DGGITQSPKYLFRKEGQNVTLSCEQNLNHDAMYWYRQDPGQGLRLIYYSQIVNDFQKGDIAEGYSVSREKKESFPLTVTSAQKNPTAFYLCASSKDSLYEQYFGPGTRLTVT.